This TCR beta chain was captured by sequencing in a study of Graves' ophthalmopathy and Graves' hyperthyroidism. Study details: Before any treatment, peripheral blood was taken at the initial diagnosis.

Trimming left V 4 bases short and J 7 bases short, with 23 bases between. CDR1 is MNHNS and CDR2 is SASEGT in the germline V gene. The CDR3 consists of 16 residues. CDR3 regions of TCR beta were amplified from RNA transcripts. The workflow started with a first-round RT-PCR run with HTBI primers and then moved on to a second-round multiplex PCR. In TCRdb, the multiplex PCR reads were re-called with MiXCR into one record per CDR3 protein. Found here are 500,000 to 700,000 distinct CDR3 sequences, approximately 22% of them singletons; the top ten hold approximately 7.7%. The receptor was isolated from a woman in her late teens or twenties with stable Graves' hyperthyroidism. Some clones in this sample may be carry-over from other donors' samples. The chain has TRBV6-1 and TRBJ2-7; D gene uncertain. The material sequenced was peripheral blood. The CDR3 is CASSGVLAGSPKEQYF. CDR3 nucleotide sequence: TGTGCCAGCAGTGGGGTACTGGCCGGATCACCTAAAGAGCAGTACTTC.